Presented here are 31 T cell receptor beta chains from one specimen sequenced in a study of T-cell memory formation after mild COVID-19. TCRdb independently ran MiXCR on the 5' RACE reads; one entry per CDR3 protein. This sample carries 280,000 or so distinct CDR3 sequences, 7.5% to 9.5% of them seen once, and the ten largest clones take roughly 23%. Sequenced input: PBMCs or a T cell subset sorted from them (not recorded which). The receptors stem from a man aged 18 to 29 who had mild COVID-19 (a few samples of this study predate the infection). Cell type and time point are not known.

This clonotype was seen a handful of times. The rearrangement links TRBV7-6 to TRBJ2-7; D unresolved. Between the trimmed V and J ends, which lost 1 base and 2 bases, there was a span of 6 bases. This CDR3 spans 13 amino acids. Germline V gene lookup returns CDR1 SGHVS and CDR2 FNYEAQ. Here the CDR3 reads CASSLGSAYEQYF. Written as DNA, the CDR3 is TGTGCCAGCAGCTTAGGTTCCGCCTACGAGCAGTACTTC.

The sample holds a few counts of this clonotype. V usage is TRBV14 and J usage is TRBJ2-7; D unresolved. Germline assignment: CDR1 SGHDN and CDR2 FVKESK. The CDR3 has 11 amino acids. V was trimmed by 10 bases and J by 4 bases, leaving 11 bases between them. CDR3 in amino acids: CAILWVYEQYV. CDR3 DNA: TGTGCCATCCTTTGGGTGTACGAGCAGTACGTC.

This chain connects TRBV5-5 to TRBJ1-5; TRBD1 might be the D (5 bases). In germline, CDR1 is SGHKS, CDR2 YYEKEE (reference sequence). Trimming left V 5 bases short and J 7 bases short, with 22 bases between. The length of the CDR3 is 16 residues. CDR3 bases: TGTGCCAGCAGTCTAAATCCTCCTCAGGGAGGACAGCCCCAGCATTTT. This sequence encodes CASSLNPPQGGQPQHF. Combining the CDR3 with reference TRBV5-5 and TRBJ1-5 gives the whole variable domain DAGVTQSPTHLIKTRGQQVTLRCSPISGHKSVSWYQQVLGQGPQFIFQYYEKEERGRGNFPDRFSARQFPNYSSELNVNALLLGDSALYLCASSLNPPQGGQPQHFGDGTRLSIL.

This clonotype has just a few counts. The V and J genes are TRBV14 and TRBJ2-7; D assignment may be TRBD1 or TRBD2 (5 bases each). V lost 1 base and J lost 7, with 14 bases in between. The CDR3 is 14 amino acids. The V gene's germline CDR1 is SGHDN and CDR2 FVKESK. CDR3 coding DNA: TGTGCCAGCAGCCAAGGGTCTCTTTGGGGGGAGCAGTACTTC. This translates into CASSQGSLWGEQYF.

Only one count was recorded for this clonotype. A single base separates this from a much larger clone, so it may be a read error. V is TRBV11-2 and J is TRBJ1-1; possible D gene TRBD1, 6 bases. CDR3 length equals 14 residues. The V and J ends lost 0 bases and 4 bases respectively, with 9 bases between them. Germline CDR1 and CDR2: SGHAT and FQNNGV. This CDR3 reads CASSLERGLTEAFF. DNA for the CDR3: TGTGCCAGCAGCTTAGAGCGGGGGCTCACTGAAGCTTTCTTT.

The sample holds many counts of this clonotype. J is TRBJ2-2 and V is TRBV7-6, with D perhaps matching TRBD2 (5 bases). Deletions cut 3 bases from V and 5 bases from J, with 7 bases between. This CDR3 spans 13 amino acids. CDR1 and CDR2 (germline): SGHVS, FNYEAQ. The CDR3 here is CASSLTGTGELFF. Written as DNA, the CDR3 is TGTGCCAGCAGCTTGACGGGGACCGGGGAGCTGTTTTTT. The whole variable domain, remainder taken from reference TRBV7-6 and TRBJ2-2, is GAGVSQSPRYKVTKRGQDVALRCDPISGHVSLYWYRQALGQGPEFLTYFNYEAQQDKSGLPNDRFSAERPEGSISTLTIQRTEQRDSAMYRCASSLTGTGELFFGEGSRLTVL.

This sequence joins TRBV7-9 and TRBJ1-2; D might be TRBD1 (5 bases). Germline V lookup: CDR1 SEHNR, CDR2 FQNEAQ (reference sequence). CDR3 length: 13 residues. V dropped 3 bases and J dropped 6 bases, with 11 bases sitting between them. The CDR3 is CASSFSQGDGYTF. CDR3 nucleotide sequence: TGTGCCAGCAGCTTCAGCCAAGGGGATGGCTACACCTTC.

The chain employs TRBV7-8 and TRBJ2-7, with D maybe TRBD2 (5 bases). CDR1 and CDR2 from the germline V gene are SGHVS and FQNEAQ. Between the trimmed V and J ends, which lost 5 bases and 2 bases, there was a span of 19 bases. This CDR3 spans 16 amino acids. The CDR3 protein is CASSPENRGYTYEQYF. The CDR3, as DNA: TGTGCCAGCAGCCCCGAGAATAGAGGGTATACCTACGAGCAGTACTTC. Complete variable domain (other parts from reference TRBV7-8 and TRBJ2-7): GAGVSQSPRYKVAKRGQDVALRCDPISGHVSLFWYQQALGQGPEFLTYFQNEAQLDKSGLPSDRFFAERPEGSVSTLKIQRTQQEDSAVYLCASSPENRGYTYEQYFGPGTRLTVT.

The chain has TRBV7-9 and TRBJ1-6; a possible D gene is TRBD1 (5 bases). V lost 0 bases and J lost 10, with 10 bases in between. Germline CDR1 is SEHNR and CDR2 is FQNEAQ (reference sequence). There are 14 residues in the CDR3. The CDR3 region is CASSLAGDESPLHF. The CDR3 region has the DNA TGTGCCAGCAGCTTAGCGGGGGATGAGTCACCCCTCCACTTT.

This clonotype was seen a few times. As DNA, the CDR3 is TGTGCCATCAGTTATCGGACAGCCTACGAGCAGTACGTC. The encoded protein is CAISYRTAYEQYV. The V call is TRBV10-3, the J call TRBJ2-7; a weak D match, TRBD1 (6 bases). This CDR3 comprises 13 residues. V was clipped by 5 bases and J by 2 bases, with 10 bases between them. Per germline, CDR1 ENHRY and CDR2 SYGVKD.

There are a few counts of this clonotype. V is TRBV6-5 and J is TRBJ1-5, with D unclear. Trimming took off 6 bases at V and 2 bases at J, with 17 bases between the two ends. CDR3 size: 16 residues. Germline CDR1 is MNHEY and CDR2 is SVGAGI. This chain's CDR3 is CASRKIGLGGNQPQHF. CDR3 DNA sequence: TGTGCCAGCAGAAAGATAGGCCTGGGCGGCAATCAGCCCCAGCATTTT.

This clonotype was picked up a small number of times. V and J are TRBV4-3 and TRBJ2-1, with TRBD1 matching over 11 bases. Germline V gene data show CDR1 as LGHNA and CDR2 as YSLEER. J gave up 0 bases and V 1 base, and 11 bases lay outside the gene matches. The CDR3 loop spans 20 amino acids. The CDR3 here is CASSQVPGGGTGGSYNEQFF. CDR3 sequence (DNA): TGCGCCAGCAGCCAAGTCCCGGGGGGCGGGACAGGGGGCTCCTACAATGAGCAGTTCTTC.

The gene calls are TRBV27 and TRBJ2-3; D might be TRBD2 (5 bases). Trimming took off 3 bases at V and 0 bases at J, with 7 bases between the two ends. CDR3 length equals 14 residues. CDR1 is MNHEY, CDR2 SMNVEV, per germline (reference sequence). CDR3 sequence: CASSFAGSTDTQYF. Here the CDR3 DNA reads TGTGCCAGCAGTTTTGCGGGTAGCACAGATACGCAGTATTTT.

This clonotype was recorded many times. The genes are TRBV5-1 and TRBJ2-1; 11 nucleotides agree with TRBD2. This CDR3 has 13 residues. CDR1 and CDR2 from the germline V gene are SGHRS and YFSETQ. Germline trimming cut 3 bases from V and 10 bases from J; bases unmatched to any gene: 3. DNA for the CDR3: TGCGCCAGCAGCTACCCTAGCGGGGGGGAGCAGTTCTTC. This translates into CASSYPSGGEQFF.

This clonotype has a handful of counts. In DNA form, the CDR3 reads TGTGCCAGCAGGGGCGGACACACCTATAGCAATCAGCCCCAGCATTTT. This encodes CASRGGHTYSNQPQHF. V usage is TRBV6-6 and J usage is TRBJ1-5; D possibly corresponds to TRBD1 (5 bases). The V and J ends lost 6 bases and 0 bases respectively, with 15 bases between them. The CDR3 sequence is 16 residues long. Germline CDR1 is MNHNY and CDR2 is SVGAGI (reference sequence).

The chain has TRBV4-1 and TRBJ2-2, with D possibly matching TRBD2 (6 bases). The V end was cut by 1 base, the J end by 3 bases, with 9 bases between. The germline V gene encodes CDR1 MGHRA and CDR2 YSYEKL. The CDR3 sequence is 15 residues long. CDR3: CASSQGAGYTGELFF. For the CDR3, the DNA is TGCGCCAGCAGCCAAGGGGCGGGGTACACCGGGGAGCTGTTTTTT.

This clonotype was counted between two and nine times. CDR3 sequence: CASSLIPRYEQYV. DNA of the CDR3: TGTGCCAGCAGCTTAATCCCCCGATACGAGCAGTACGTC. V is TRBV7-8 and J is TRBJ2-7; no reliable D call. Germline values: CDR1 SGHVS, CDR2 FQNEAQ. V dropped 2 bases and J dropped 4 bases, with 9 bases sitting between them. The CDR3 length is 13 residues.

The sample holds many counts of this clonotype. J is TRBJ2-5 and V is TRBV7-2, with 8 bases aligning to TRBD2. The germline V gene encodes CDR1 SGHTA and CDR2 FQGNSA. This CDR3 has 16 amino acids. J lost 2 bases, V lost 1 base, and 6 bases had no gene match. The CDR3 sequence is CASSLVRASGQETQYF. As DNA, the CDR3 is TGTGCCAGCAGCTTAGTTCGGGCTAGCGGGCAAGAGACCCAGTACTTC.

This clonotype was recorded many times. V and J are TRBV5-1 and TRBJ2-1, with a weak D call TRBD2 (6 bases). The CDR3 extends over 15 amino acids. V lost 0 bases and J 0 bases, leaving 7 bases between the germline ends. Germline V gene lookup returns CDR1 SGHRS and CDR2 YFSETQ. The CDR3 nucleotides are TGCGCCAGCAGCTTGGCGGGGGACTCCTACAATGAGCAGTTCTTC. Encoded protein: CASSLAGDSYNEQFF.

This clonotype was recorded a few times. V usage is TRBV6-2 or TRBV6-3 and J usage is TRBJ1-5; D is perhaps TRBD1 (6 bases). The CDR3 extends over 14 amino acids. Trimming took off 9 bases at V and 0 bases at J, with 12 bases between the two ends. CDR1 MNHEY and CDR2 SVGEGT come from the germline V gene. The CDR3: CARHDRTSNQPQHF. The CDR3 DNA is TGTGCCAGACATGACAGGACTAGCAATCAGCCCCAGCATTTT.

The J gene is TRBJ1-1, the V gene TRBV3-1, with D hard to call. The germline CDR1 and CDR2 sequences are LGHDT and YNNKEL (reference sequence). With 1 base removed from V and 4 bases from J, the gap between germline ends came to 13 bases. This CDR3 is built from 15 residues. CDR3 residues: CASSQGGGYGTEAFF. Written as DNA, the CDR3 is TGTGCCAGCAGCCAAGGTGGAGGGTACGGCACTGAAGCTTTCTTT.

This clonotype appeared a few times. The V gene is TRBV7-2, the J gene TRBJ2-3; 11 bases align to TRBD2. Trimming removed 5 bases from V and 0 bases from J; junction bases left unmatched: 4. Germline loops: CDR1 SGHTA, CDR2 FQGNSA. This CDR3 region has 16 residues. The CDR3 sequence is CASSPIAGGSTDTQYF. As DNA, the CDR3 is TGTGCCAGCAGCCCAATAGCGGGGGGGAGCACAGATACGCAGTATTTT.

This clonotype has more than one count but fewer than ten. This sequence joins TRBV18 and TRBJ2-7, with TRBD1 matching over 10 bases. The CDR3 runs 15 residues. Germline assignment: CDR1 KGHSH and CDR2 LQKENI. Trimming removed 6 bases from V and 6 bases from J; junction bases left unmatched: 11. Here the CDR3 DNA reads TGTGCCAGCTCCGTTTCCGGGACAGGGGAGGTCGAGCAGTACTTC. It codes for CASSVSGTGEVEQYF.

This clonotype was recorded at least ten times. This chain connects TRBV4-3 to TRBJ2-1; either TRBD1 or TRBD2 may supply D (7 bases each). The CDR3 consists of 16 residues. V lost 0 bases to trimming and J lost 7 bases, with 16 bases between them. The germline CDR1 and CDR2 sequences are LGHNA and YSLEER. In DNA form, the CDR3 reads TGCGCCAGCAGCCAAGAAGGGAGGGGGCGGCGGAATGAGCAGTTCTTC. It is translated as CASSQEGRGRRNEQFF.

The DNA of the CDR3 is TGTGCCAGCAGCCATACTACAGGGTTTACTGGCTACACCTTC. It specifies CASSHTTGFTGYTF. The chain uses TRBV7-2 and TRBJ1-2; D is perhaps TRBD1 (6 bases). This CDR3 is 14 amino acids long. V lost 5 bases, J lost 7 bases, and 17 bases lay in between. Looked up from germline, CDR1 is SGHTA and CDR2 is FQGNSA.

This clonotype has a count of ten or more. This rearrangement joins TRBV29-1 to TRBJ2-1; no reliable D call. Between the trimmed V and J ends, which lost 0 bases and 6 bases, there was a span of 18 bases. The CDR3 sequence is 16 residues long. The V gene's germline CDR1 is SQVTM and CDR2 ANQGSEA. The CDR3 sequence is CSVEETGPIGGNEQFF. The CDR3, as DNA: TGCAGCGTTGAAGAGACCGGGCCGATAGGCGGCAATGAGCAGTTCTTC.

This chain joins TRBV20-1 and TRBJ2-7, with 8 bases that match TRBD2. Germline loops: CDR1 DFQATT, CDR2 SNEGSKA (reference sequence). There are 13 residues in the CDR3. The trim removed 1 base at V and 4 bases at J, leaving 3 bases unmatched. The CDR3 nucleotides are TGCAGTGCTAGAGGGCCTAGCGGGTACGAGCAGTACTTC. Protein sequence: CSARGPSGYEQYF.

Ten or more counts support this clonotype. The chain has TRBV2 and TRBJ2-7; either TRBD1 or TRBD2 may supply D (5 bases each). Trimming removed 9 bases at V and 2 bases at J, with 23 bases between. The CDR3 runs to 16 residues. Per the germline V gene, CDR1 is SNHLY and CDR2 is FYNNEI. As DNA, the CDR3 is TGTGCCAGTCGATTCTCGGGGACGGAGAGGGCCTACGAGCAGTACTTC. Amino acid sequence: CASRFSGTERAYEQYF.

This rearrangement joins TRBV9 to TRBJ1-3; D remains unclear. Per the germline V gene, CDR1 is SGDLS and CDR2 is YYNGEE. CDR3 length: 12 residues. Trimming took off 0 bases at V and 4 bases at J, with 2 bases between the two ends. The CDR3 reads CASSVDGNTIYF. CDR3 DNA sequence: TGTGCCAGCAGCGTAGACGGAAACACCATATATTTT.

This clonotype has only a few counts. The chain couples TRBV7-9 to TRBJ2-3; no firm D call. The germline CDR1 and CDR2 sequences are SEHNR and FQNEAQ (reference sequence). V was pared by 9 bases and J by 5 bases, with 6 bases between. The CDR3 is 10 amino acids. The CDR3 here is CASELDTQYF. Written as DNA, the CDR3 is TGTGCCAGTGAATTAGATACGCAGTATTTT.

This chain uses TRBV10-3 with TRBJ2-3; D may be TRBD2 (5 bases). There are 15 residues in the CDR3. Trimming removed 3 bases at V and 4 bases at J, with 14 bases between. Germline V gene data show CDR1 as ENHRY and CDR2 as SYGVKD. DNA of the CDR3: TGTGCCATCAGTGAATGGAGGTCTAGCCCAGATACGCAGTATTTT. Translating gives CAISEWRSSPDTQYF.